This T cell receptor (beta chain) was obtained from a study of T cell repertoires in cytomegalovirus infection (dated by TCRdb to between 2018 and 2021). Study-wide context: Because public TCR beta signatures pointed to carriage of CMV infection together with the matching HLA type, the HLA type of each donor mattered for the analysis. Broad study findings and their caveats: Carriers of CMV infection plus the relevant HLA type were discriminated by the cumulative frequency of public TCR beta family members in the study cohort and in an independent approximately 340-donor cohort. The ex vivo response was dominated by HLA-C-restricted CMV-specific TCR beta clonotypes, which also provided the single most frequent clonotype in two of eight donors.

This clonotype was seen repeatedly, ten times or more. No antigen is known for it. Base qualities are not provided; no much larger clone lies one nucleotide away. Sequencing used an Illumina HiSeq 1500. TCRdb passed the public sequencing reads through fastp at Q25 and MiXCR, retaining productive beta sequences. When rows share a CDR3 protein, they turn into one entry using the most common DNA and genes. Here the sample has 200,000 to 300,000 distinct CDR3 sequences; 9.1% occur a single time. The ten largest make up less than 15% of the sample. The CDR3 runs 13 amino acids, cysteine and phenylalanine included. The kept DNA is CDR3 alone, 39 bases in frame from the first base. The junction carries 3 bases between V and J, which are trimmed by 5 bases and 1 base respectively.

This sequence was found in a human donor in good health (CMV status not recorded). Some clones in this sample may be carry-over from other donors' samples. The rearranged chain carries TRBV12-3 or TRBV12-4 and TRBJ1-6, with the D gene too uncertain to name. The sequenced sample was PBMCs. The sequenced DNA is TGTGCCAGCAGTCCGTCCTATAATTCACCCCTCCACTTT. Its protein reads: CASSPSYNSPLHF.